The T cell receptor (beta chain) under discussion was sequenced for a study of T-cell reconstitution after alpha-beta-depleted transplantation in children. TCRbeta library construction was performed incorporating unique molecular identifiers. One entry per CDR3 protein, called by TCRdb with MiXCR from the PCR reads. The profile shows 250,000 to 350,000 distinct CDR3 sequences, 23% of them singletons. Comment on this clonotype: What it recognizes is unknown.

Study observations and caveats: Roughly two months post-transplant, alpha-beta T cells reportedly originated from several hundred graft clones that had expanded.

The sample was PBMCs, mostly from graft donor cells, taken 180 days after TCRalphabeta/CD19-depleted stem cell transplant. The source of this sequence is a male patient younger than 18 who had a stem cell transplant for acute lymphoblastic leukemia, so the T cells may come from the graft donor.

The CDR3 coding sequence is TGTGCCAGCAGCCGACTAGCGGGAAGTACCTACGAGCAGTACTTC. Its protein is CASSRLAGSTYEQYF. The gene calls are TRBV7-2 and TRBJ2-7, with 11 nucleotides matching TRBD2. Germline V gene data show CDR1 as SGHTA and CDR2 as FQGNSA. The length of the CDR3 is 15 residues. The ends lost 5 bases at V and 2 bases at J; junction bases unmatched: 5.